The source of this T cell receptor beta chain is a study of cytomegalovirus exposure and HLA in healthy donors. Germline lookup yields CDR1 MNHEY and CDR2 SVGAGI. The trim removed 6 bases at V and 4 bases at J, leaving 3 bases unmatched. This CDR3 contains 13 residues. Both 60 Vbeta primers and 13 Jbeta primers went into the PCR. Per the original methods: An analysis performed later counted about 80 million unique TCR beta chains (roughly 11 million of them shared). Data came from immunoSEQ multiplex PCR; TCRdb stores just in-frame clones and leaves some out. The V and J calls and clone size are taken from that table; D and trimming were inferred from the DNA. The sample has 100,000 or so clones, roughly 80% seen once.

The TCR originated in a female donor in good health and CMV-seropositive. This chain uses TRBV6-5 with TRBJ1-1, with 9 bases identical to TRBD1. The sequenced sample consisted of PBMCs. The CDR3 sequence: CASRSDRGTEAFF. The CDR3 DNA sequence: TGTGCCAGCAGATCGGACAGGGGCACTGAAGCTTTCTTT.